The present T cell receptor beta chain was sequenced within a study of blood T cell repertoires in COVID-19. CDR1 is SGHAT and CDR2 is FQNNGV in the germline V gene. The CDR3 spans 14 residues. V lost 10 bases, J lost 2 bases, and 18 bases lay in between. Original methodology: Estimation of nucleated cell counts was performed using reference gene primer amplification. This table comes from immunoSEQ multiplex PCR, and its TCRdb copy is limited to in-frame clones, with some not included. V, J and clone size derive from that table, while D and trimming were established from the DNA sequence. The sample shows about 170,000 clones, 89% of them seen only once. Participants' reported clinical history set cohort assignment.

The V gene is TRBV11-2, the J gene TRBJ2-7; D is uncertain. Specimen: PBMCs or T cells enriched from blood (not recorded which). The clonotype was recovered from a woman under 30 who had recovered from COVID-19. The CDR3 sequence is CATAALDLTYEQYF. The CDR3 DNA follows: TGTGCCACCGCGGCACTCGACCTTACCTACGAGCAGTACTTC.